This is a list of T cell receptor beta chains from one sample in a study of blood T cell repertoires in COVID-19. TCRdb's table, derived via immunoSEQ multiplex PCR, lists solely in-frame clones and lacks some. The sample gives 180,000 or so clones, 80% of which show up once; over 13% is in the top ten. Specimen: PBMCs or T cells enriched from blood (not recorded which). These receptors originate from a man between 60 and 70 years old who had been exposed to COVID-19. The CDR3 runs from the conserved cysteine through the conserved F or W. Fields, in order: D gene, clone size, J gene, V gene, CDR3 DNA, CDR3 protein. A D gene is named only where the DNA matches it firmly. Expanded clones are given a class, and other clones once, few, many or no size at all.

D: -
size: -
J: TRBJ1-1
V: TRBV19
DNA: TGTGCCAGTAGTCCGCGGGGACTGGTAGACGCTGAAGCTTTCTTT
CDR3: CASSPRGLVDAEAFF

D: -
size: many
J: TRBJ2-1
V: TRBV29-1
DNA: TGCAGCGTCGCCCCCAGGCTCTACAATGAGCAGTTCTTC
CDR3: CSVAPRLYNEQFF

D: -
size: -
J: TRBJ2-7
V: TRBV6-5
DNA: TGTGCCAGCAGTTCACTCCGACAGGTGCTCTCCTACGAGCAGTACTTC
CDR3: CASSSLRQVLSYEQYF

D: -
size: -
J: TRBJ1-3
V: TRBV9
DNA: TGTGCCAGCAGCGTAGCTGGGGGGGGCAACTCTGGAAACACCATATATTTT
CDR3: CASSVAGGGNSGNTIYF

D: -
size: -
J: TRBJ1-3
V: TRBV15
DNA: TGTGCCACCAGCAGAGATCAAGGGGCATCTGGAAACACCATATATTTT
CDR3: CATSRDQGASGNTIYF

D: -
size: -
J: TRBJ1-5
V: TRBV10-3
DNA: TGTGCCATCAGTGAGGGACACGGCGATCAGCCCCAGCATTTT
CDR3: CAISEGHGDQPQHF

D: -
size: -
J: TRBJ2-7
V: TRBV6-2/TRBV6-3
DNA: TGTGCCAGCAGCACCACAGGGCACGAGCAGTACTTC
CDR3: CASSTTGHEQYF

D: TRBD2
size: -
J: TRBJ2-1
V: TRBV7-3
DNA: TGTGCCAGCAGCTTAATCACGGGAGGGGTGCAGTTCTTC
CDR3: CASSLITGGVQFF

D: TRBD1
size: once
J: TRBJ1-2
V: TRBV6-5
DNA: TGTGCCACCACGACAGGGCCCCATGGCTACACCTTC
CDR3: CATTTGPHGYTF

D: TRBD2
size: -
J: TRBJ2-1
V: TRBV9
DNA: TGTGCCAGCAGCGTAGAAGGCGGGAGGCCGTTCTTC
CDR3: CASSVEGGRPFF

D: -
size: -
J: TRBJ2-1
V: TRBV7-3
DNA: TGTGCCAGCAGCTTAGGAGCCGGCGGGTACAATGAGCAGTTCTTC
CDR3: CASSLGAGGYNEQFF

D: -
size: once
J: TRBJ2-1
V: TRBV5-1
DNA: TGCGCCAGCAGCCCGGACGGGATAAATGAGCAGTTCTTC
CDR3: CASSPDGINEQFF

D: TRBD2
size: -
J: TRBJ2-7
V: TRBV7-8
DNA: TGTGCCAGCAGCTTAGTGGGCGGGAGCGTCGACGAGCAGTACTTC
CDR3: CASSLVGGSVDEQYF

D: -
size: -
J: TRBJ2-2
V: TRBV11-2
DNA: TGTGCCAGCAGCCCGTGGACAGACCACACCGGGGAGCTGTTTTTT
CDR3: CASSPWTDHTGELFF

D: -
size: -
J: TRBJ1-6
V: TRBV19
DNA: TGTGCCAGTAGTACAGGGAATAATTCACCCCTCCACTTT
CDR3: CASSTGNNSPLHF

D: TRBD2
size: -
J: TRBJ2-1
V: TRBV11-2
DNA: TGTGCCAGCAGCCCGGGCGTCGGGACTAACAATGAGCAGTTCTTC
CDR3: CASSPGVGTNNEQFF

D: -
size: -
J: TRBJ2-1
V: TRBV19
DNA: TGTGCCACTTACCCCGTAGGCGGAGGCTCCTACAATGAGCAGTTCTTC
CDR3: CATYPVGGGSYNEQFF

D: TRBD2
size: -
J: TRBJ2-3
V: TRBV4-3
DNA: TGCGCCAGCAGCCAAGACCCCGGGGGGAGCACAGATACGCAGTATTTT
CDR3: CASSQDPGGSTDTQYF

D: -
size: -
J: TRBJ2-1
V: TRBV27
DNA: TGTGCCAGCAGTTTAGCGGGCTATGAGCAGTTCTTC
CDR3: CASSLAGYEQFF

D: -
size: -
J: TRBJ2-5
V: TRBV3-1/TRBV3-2
DNA: TGTGCCAGCAGAAGTTATGGACTCCAGTACTTC
CDR3: CASRSYGLQYF

D: -
size: -
J: TRBJ1-6
V: TRBV30
DNA: TGTGCCTGGAGCTCGGACAGAGATTCACCCCTCCACTTT
CDR3: CAWSSDRDSPLHF

D: -
size: -
J: TRBJ1-2
V: TRBV6-5
DNA: TGTGCCAGCATCCAAGGGGCGAACTATGGCTACACCTTC
CDR3: CASIQGANYGYTF

D: TRBD2
size: -
J: TRBJ2-2
V: TRBV7-3
DNA: TGTGCCAGCAGCTCCCTCTCTAGCGGGACCTTCGGTACCGGGGAGCTGTTTTTT
CDR3: CASSSLSSGTFGTGELFF

D: TRBD2
size: -
J: TRBJ2-2
V: TRBV7-2
DNA: TGTGCCAGCAGCCAACGCGTCCTAGCGGGATGGGTGGGCACCGGGGAGCTGTTTTTT
CDR3: CASSQRVLAGWVGTGELFF

D: -
size: -
J: TRBJ1-3
V: TRBV3-1/TRBV3-2
DNA: TGTGCCAGCAGCCCGGCCGGGACAACTGGAAACACCATATATTTT
CDR3: CASSPAGTTGNTIYF

D: -
size: -
J: TRBJ1-1
V: TRBV24-1
DNA: TGTGCCACCAGTGATTTGGGGGGGACTGAAGCTTTCTTT
CDR3: CATSDLGGTEAFF

D: TRBD2
size: -
J: TRBJ2-7
V: TRBV19
DNA: TGTGCCAGCGCTAGCGGGAGGGGGTCCTACGAGCAGTACTTC
CDR3: CASASGRGSYEQYF

D: -
size: -
J: TRBJ2-3
V: TRBV5-1
DNA: TGCGCCAGCAGCCAACGTACAGGGTGGGGAACCACAGATACGCAGTATTTT
CDR3: CASSQRTGWGTTDTQYF

D: -
size: few
J: TRBJ2-7
V: TRBV18
DNA: TGTGCCAGCTCACCAACGGGGTCAAGCGAGCAGTACTTC
CDR3: CASSPTGSSEQYF

D: -
size: -
J: TRBJ1-2
V: TRBV24-1
DNA: TGTGCCACCTCCCCGGGAACCTATGGCTACACCTTC
CDR3: CATSPGTYGYTF

D: -
size: -
J: TRBJ1-1
V: TRBV19
DNA: TGTGCCAGTAGTGATGGGGGGTTAGCTTTCTTT
CDR3: CASSDGGLAFF

D: TRBD2
size: -
J: TRBJ2-5
V: TRBV27
DNA: TGTGCCAGCAGTTTAACGGGAGGGCCAGTAGAGACCCAGTACTTC
CDR3: CASSLTGGPVETQYF

D: TRBD1
size: -
J: TRBJ1-1
V: TRBV18
DNA: TGTGCCAGCTCACCTTACAGGGGGCAGGGGGCTGAAGCTTTCTTT
CDR3: CASSPYRGQGAEAFF

D: TRBD2
size: few
J: TRBJ2-7
V: TRBV6-5
DNA: TGTGCCAGCAGTTACCTGGCGACGGGGGGCGAGCAGTACTTC
CDR3: CASSYLATGGEQYF

D: -
size: -
J: TRBJ2-5
V: TRBV24-1
DNA: TGTGCCACCAGTGGCCCCCAGGGGAATAGTTTGGAGACCCAGTACTTC
CDR3: CATSGPQGNSLETQYF

D: TRBD2
size: once
J: TRBJ2-2
V: TRBV11-3
DNA: TGTGCCAGCAGTACCGGGGGGGCCCAGAACACCGGGGAGCTGTTTTTT
CDR3: CASSTGGAQNTGELFF

D: -
size: -
J: TRBJ1-3
V: TRBV10-2
DNA: TGCGCCAGCAGTGACACAGGGAGCTCTGGAAACACCATATATTTT
CDR3: CASSDTGSSGNTIYF

D: TRBD1
size: few
J: TRBJ1-1
V: TRBV6-1
DNA: TGTGCCAGCAGTGAACCCCTCGGGACAGGGAACACTGAAGCTTTCTTT
CDR3: CASSEPLGTGNTEAFF

D: TRBD2
size: few
J: TRBJ2-1
V: TRBV10-1
DNA: TGCGCCAGCAGTCGAGCGGGAGGGAAGAATGAGCAGTTCTTC
CDR3: CASSRAGGKNEQFF

D: -
size: -
J: TRBJ2-5
V: TRBV19
DNA: TGTGCCAGTACAAATCCCGGCCAAGAGACCCAGTACTTC
CDR3: CASTNPGQETQYF

D: -
size: -
J: TRBJ1-3
V: TRBV18
DNA: TGTGCCAGCTCACCAGGGCAGGGAGGCGCTGGAAACACCATATATTTT
CDR3: CASSPGQGGAGNTIYF

D: -
size: -
J: TRBJ2-7
V: TRBV6-5
DNA: TGTGCCAGCAGTTACCCGCCAGGCGAGCAGTACTTC
CDR3: CASSYPPGEQYF

D: -
size: once
J: TRBJ2-2
V: TRBV5-4
DNA: TGTGCCAGCAGCCCCCTTTCCGGGGAGCTGTTTTTT
CDR3: CASSPLSGELFF

D: TRBD1
size: -
J: TRBJ1-5
V: TRBV28
DNA: TGTGCCAGCAGTTACGGACAGGGGGGACTTGGTCAGCCCCAGCATTTT
CDR3: CASSYGQGGLGQPQHF

D: -
size: -
J: TRBJ2-1
V: TRBV7-2
DNA: TGTGCCAGCAGCTTAGGACTCTACAATGAGCAGTTCTTC
CDR3: CASSLGLYNEQFF